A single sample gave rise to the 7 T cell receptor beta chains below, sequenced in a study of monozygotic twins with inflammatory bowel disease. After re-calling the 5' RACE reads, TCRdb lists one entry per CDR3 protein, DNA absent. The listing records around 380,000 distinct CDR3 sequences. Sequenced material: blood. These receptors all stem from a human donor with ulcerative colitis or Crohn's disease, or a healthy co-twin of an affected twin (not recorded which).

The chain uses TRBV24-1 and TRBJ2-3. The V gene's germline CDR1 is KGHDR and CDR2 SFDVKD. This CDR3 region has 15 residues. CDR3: CATSEVTSIGDTQYF.

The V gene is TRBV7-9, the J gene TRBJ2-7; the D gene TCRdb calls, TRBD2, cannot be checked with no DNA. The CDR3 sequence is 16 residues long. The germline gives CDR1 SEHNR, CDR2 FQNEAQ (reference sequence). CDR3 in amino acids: CASSSVRARGTYEQYF.

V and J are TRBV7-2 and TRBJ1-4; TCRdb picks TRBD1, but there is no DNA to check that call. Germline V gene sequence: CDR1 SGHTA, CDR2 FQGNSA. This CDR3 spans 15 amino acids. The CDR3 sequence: CASSLDSGQGEKLFF.

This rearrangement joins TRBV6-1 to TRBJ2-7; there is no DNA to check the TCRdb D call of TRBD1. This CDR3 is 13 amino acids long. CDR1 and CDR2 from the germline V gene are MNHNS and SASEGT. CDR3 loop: CASSEQGSYEQYF.

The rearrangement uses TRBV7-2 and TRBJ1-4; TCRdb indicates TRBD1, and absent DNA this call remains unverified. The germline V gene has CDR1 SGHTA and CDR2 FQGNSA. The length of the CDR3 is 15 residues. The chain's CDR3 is CASSRGGQGAEKLFF. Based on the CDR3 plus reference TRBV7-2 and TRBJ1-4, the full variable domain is GAGVSQSPSNKVTEKGKDVELRCDPISGHTALYWYRQSLGQGLEFLIYFQGNSAPDKSGLPSDRFSAERTGGSVSTLTIQRTQQEDSAVYLCASSRGGQGAEKLFFGSGTQLSVL.

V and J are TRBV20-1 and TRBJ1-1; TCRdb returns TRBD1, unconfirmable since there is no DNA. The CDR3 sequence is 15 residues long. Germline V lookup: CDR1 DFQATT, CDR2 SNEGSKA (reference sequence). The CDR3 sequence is CSARARFQGGTEAFF.

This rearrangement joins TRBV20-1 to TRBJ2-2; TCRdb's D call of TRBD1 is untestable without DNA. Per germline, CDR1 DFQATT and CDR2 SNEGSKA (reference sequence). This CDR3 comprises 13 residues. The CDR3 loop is CSIGVGAIGELFF.